These T cell receptor beta chains were read from a single sample in a study of blood T cell repertoires in COVID-19. Only in-frame clones appear in the TCRdb table, and some are missing; sequencing was by immunoSEQ multiplex PCR. The table has approximately 390,000 clones, about 89% seen once; the top ten hold approximately 2.4%. The sequenced sample was peripheral blood. The receptors here all came from a woman aged 55-70 years with COVID-19, enrolled during active disease. Both conserved end residues are part of each CDR3. D genes are given only for firm matches. Rows may omit the clone size; those that give it use once, few, many or a size class.

abundance: .
j_gene: TRBJ2-2
d_gene: TRBD2
v_gene: TRBV27
CDR3nt: TGTGCCAGCAGCATGCTAGCGGGGGGACCTCAGGGCGGGGAGCTGTTTTTT
CDR3aa: CASSMLAGGPQGGELFF

abundance: .
j_gene: TRBJ2-3
d_gene: .
v_gene: TRBV7-2
CDR3nt: TGTGCCAGCAGCTTAGTGGGGGGGGCCACAGATACGCAGTATTTT
CDR3aa: CASSLVGGATDTQYF

abundance: .
j_gene: TRBJ2-1
d_gene: TRBD2
v_gene: TRBV6-5
CDR3nt: TGTGCCAGCAGTTCACTGGCGGGGGGATACAATGAGCAGTTCTTC
CDR3aa: CASSSLAGGYNEQFF

abundance: .
j_gene: TRBJ1-5
d_gene: TRBD1
v_gene: TRBV2
CDR3nt: TGTGCCAGCATGGGGGCAGGGGGCGCGTGGGGGCCCCAGCATTTT
CDR3aa: CASMGAGGAWGPQHF

abundance: .
j_gene: TRBJ1-2
d_gene: .
v_gene: TRBV12-3/TRBV12-4
CDR3nt: TGTGCCAGCAGTTTCAACTACTATGGCTACACCTTC
CDR3aa: CASSFNYYGYTF

abundance: .
j_gene: TRBJ1-2
d_gene: .
v_gene: TRBV14
CDR3nt: TGTGCCAGCAGCCAAATAGCTAACTATGGCTACACCTTC
CDR3aa: CASSQIANYGYTF

abundance: .
j_gene: TRBJ1-1
d_gene: TRBD1
v_gene: TRBV5-1
CDR3nt: TGCGCCAGCAGCCAAGGACAGGGGGCAATGAACACTGAAGCTTTCTTT
CDR3aa: CASSQGQGAMNTEAFF

abundance: .
j_gene: TRBJ2-3
d_gene: .
v_gene: TRBV19
CDR3nt: TGTGCCAGTAGTATACAAAGCGGGAGCACAGATACGCAGTATTTT
CDR3aa: CASSIQSGSTDTQYF

abundance: .
j_gene: TRBJ2-7
d_gene: TRBD1
v_gene: TRBV10-2
CDR3nt: TGCGCCACCCGGGACAGGGGGTTCTACGAGCAGTACTTC
CDR3aa: CATRDRGFYEQYF

abundance: .
j_gene: TRBJ1-4
d_gene: .
v_gene: TRBV3-1/TRBV3-2
CDR3nt: TGTGCCAGCAGACCAACGGGAGGAGAAAAACTGTTTTTT
CDR3aa: CASRPTGGEKLFF

abundance: .
j_gene: TRBJ2-2
d_gene: .
v_gene: TRBV7-9
CDR3nt: TGTGCCAGCAGCTTAGCGTCCAGGAACACCGGGGAGCTGTTTTTT
CDR3aa: CASSLASRNTGELFF

abundance: .
j_gene: TRBJ1-3
d_gene: .
v_gene: TRBV2
CDR3nt: TGTGCCAGCAGTCTACAGCAGGGGAGTTCTGGAAACACCATATATTTT
CDR3aa: CASSLQQGSSGNTIYF

abundance: .
j_gene: TRBJ1-5
d_gene: TRBD1
v_gene: TRBV9
CDR3nt: TGTGCCAGCAGCTCGACAGGGGGCTGGGATCAGCCCCAGCATTTT
CDR3aa: CASSSTGGWDQPQHF

abundance: .
j_gene: TRBJ2-5
d_gene: TRBD1
v_gene: TRBV5-4
CDR3nt: TGTGCCAGCAGCCTAAGACAGGGTGTCGCCGAAGAGACCCAGTACTTC
CDR3aa: CASSLRQGVAEETQYF

abundance: .
j_gene: TRBJ2-1
d_gene: TRBD2
v_gene: TRBV5-1
CDR3nt: TGCGCCAGCACGAGCGGGGGGCCCAGTAATGAGCAGTTCTTC
CDR3aa: CASTSGGPSNEQFF

abundance: .
j_gene: TRBJ1-3
d_gene: .
v_gene: TRBV5-1
CDR3nt: TGCGCCAGCAGCTTAAGCGGGTACGGAAACACCATATATTTT
CDR3aa: CASSLSGYGNTIYF

abundance: .
j_gene: TRBJ2-1
d_gene: TRBD2
v_gene: TRBV24-1
CDR3nt: TGTGCCACCAGTGATCACTCGGCGGGGGGGCAGAATGAGCAGTTCTTC
CDR3aa: CATSDHSAGGQNEQFF

abundance: .
j_gene: TRBJ2-7
d_gene: .
v_gene: TRBV6-4
CDR3nt: TGTGCCAGCAGGGCCGGGACACCATCCTACGAGCAGTACTTC
CDR3aa: CASRAGTPSYEQYF

abundance: .
j_gene: TRBJ2-7
d_gene: .
v_gene: TRBV2
CDR3nt: TGTGCCAGCAGTGCCCCCCTAGTCCCCGACGAGCAGTACTTC
CDR3aa: CASSAPLVPDEQYF

abundance: .
j_gene: TRBJ2-1
d_gene: .
v_gene: TRBV18
CDR3nt: TGTGCCAGCTCACGGGACATAGGGCAGTTCTTC
CDR3aa: CASSRDIGQFF

abundance: .
j_gene: TRBJ1-1
d_gene: .
v_gene: TRBV4-1
CDR3nt: TGCGCCAGCAGCCGGGGACTGCCGATGAACACTGAAGCTTTCTTT
CDR3aa: CASSRGLPMNTEAFF

abundance: once
j_gene: TRBJ2-5
d_gene: .
v_gene: TRBV18
CDR3nt: TGTGCCAGCTCACCACCTATACCCCCGGGTCAGACCCAGTACTTC
CDR3aa: CASSPPIPPGQTQYF

abundance: .
j_gene: TRBJ2-3
d_gene: TRBD1
v_gene: TRBV5-4
CDR3nt: TGTGCCAGCAGCCGACAGGGTACAGATACGCAGTATTTT
CDR3aa: CASSRQGTDTQYF

abundance: .
j_gene: TRBJ2-7
d_gene: TRBD2
v_gene: TRBV18
CDR3nt: TGTGCCAGCTCAGCTAGCGGGGGGTACTACGAGCAGTACTTC
CDR3aa: CASSASGGYYEQYF

abundance: .
j_gene: TRBJ1-2
d_gene: .
v_gene: TRBV4-1
CDR3nt: TGCGCCAGCAGCCGGGCCGGTAGTTCGTATTCAGTACATGGCTACACCTTC
CDR3aa: CASSRAGSSYSVHGYTF

abundance: .
j_gene: TRBJ2-7
d_gene: TRBD2
v_gene: TRBV2
CDR3nt: TGTGCCAGCAGCGGGACTAGCGGGTGGTACGAGCAGTACTTC
CDR3aa: CASSGTSGWYEQYF

abundance: .
j_gene: TRBJ1-2
d_gene: TRBD1
v_gene: TRBV14
CDR3nt: TGTGCCAGCAGTCGGACAGGGATCTATGGCTACACCTTC
CDR3aa: CASSRTGIYGYTF

abundance: .
j_gene: TRBJ2-7
d_gene: TRBD2
v_gene: TRBV14
CDR3nt: TGTGCCAGCAGCCAAGTGTTCGGGGGAGGGTCCTACGAGCAGTACTTC
CDR3aa: CASSQVFGGGSYEQYF

abundance: few
j_gene: TRBJ2-7
d_gene: TRBD1
v_gene: TRBV6-5
CDR3nt: TGTGCCAGCAGTTACGACAGGGATTTCTACGAGCAGTACTTC
CDR3aa: CASSYDRDFYEQYF

abundance: .
j_gene: TRBJ1-4
d_gene: TRBD1
v_gene: TRBV3-1/TRBV3-2
CDR3nt: TGTGCCAGCAGCTGGACAGGGGGTCCTGAAAAACTGTTTTTT
CDR3aa: CASSWTGGPEKLFF

abundance: .
j_gene: TRBJ2-5
d_gene: .
v_gene: TRBV28
CDR3nt: TGTGCCAGCAGTTTAGCAGGGGGGCAAGAGACCCAGTACTTC
CDR3aa: CASSLAGGQETQYF

abundance: .
j_gene: TRBJ2-1
d_gene: .
v_gene: TRBV5-1
CDR3nt: TGCGCCAGCAGCAATAGCCAGTACGTGGATGAGCAGTTCTTC
CDR3aa: CASSNSQYVDEQFF

abundance: .
j_gene: TRBJ2-4
d_gene: TRBD1
v_gene: TRBV28
CDR3nt: TGTGCCAGCAGGCCGACCGGCGGGACAGGGTACCTAGCCAAAAACATTCAGTACTTC
CDR3aa: CASRPTGGTGYLAKNIQYF

abundance: .
j_gene: TRBJ2-5
d_gene: .
v_gene: TRBV5-1
CDR3nt: TGCGCCAGCAGCTTAATCAAGCGGAATTCCTTACAAGAGACCCAGTACTTC
CDR3aa: CASSLIKRNSLQETQYF

abundance: few
j_gene: TRBJ1-1
d_gene: .
v_gene: TRBV5-1
CDR3nt: TGCGCCAGCAGCCCGACGAGGGCCTCCCTGAACACTGAAGCTTTCTTT
CDR3aa: CASSPTRASLNTEAFF

abundance: .
j_gene: TRBJ1-2
d_gene: TRBD1
v_gene: TRBV12-3/TRBV12-4
CDR3nt: TGTGCCAGCAGTCCCGGGACAGGTGGTGGCTACACCTTC
CDR3aa: CASSPGTGGGYTF

abundance: few
j_gene: TRBJ1-1
d_gene: .
v_gene: TRBV4-2
CDR3nt: TGTGCCAGCAGCCAGGAGGGGTTCATGAACACTGAAGCTTTCTTT
CDR3aa: CASSQEGFMNTEAFF

abundance: .
j_gene: TRBJ2-7
d_gene: .
v_gene: TRBV29-1
CDR3nt: TGCAGCGTTGGTAGGGGCGGTGACGAGCAGTACTTC
CDR3aa: CSVGRGGDEQYF

abundance: .
j_gene: TRBJ2-7
d_gene: .
v_gene: TRBV6-5
CDR3nt: TGTGCCAGCAGACCCACCGGGACAAACCTTTACGAGCAGTACTTC
CDR3aa: CASRPTGTNLYEQYF

abundance: .
j_gene: TRBJ1-3
d_gene: TRBD1
v_gene: TRBV2
CDR3nt: TGTGCCAGCAGTGAAGCGACAGGGGCTGGAAACACCATATATTTT
CDR3aa: CASSEATGAGNTIYF

abundance: .
j_gene: TRBJ1-1
d_gene: .
v_gene: TRBV15
CDR3nt: TGTGCCACCAGCAGCAACCTCAGGGGATTAAGCACTGAAGCTTTCTTT
CDR3aa: CATSSNLRGLSTEAFF

abundance: .
j_gene: TRBJ2-7
d_gene: TRBD2
v_gene: TRBV6-1
CDR3nt: TGTGCCAGCAGTGAGGAGGCTAGCGGAGGGTCCTACGAGCAGTACTTC
CDR3aa: CASSEEASGGSYEQYF

abundance: .
j_gene: TRBJ1-1
d_gene: .
v_gene: TRBV6-5
CDR3nt: TGTGCCAGCAGTTTAACAGGGTCGAACACTGAAGCTTTCTTT
CDR3aa: CASSLTGSNTEAFF